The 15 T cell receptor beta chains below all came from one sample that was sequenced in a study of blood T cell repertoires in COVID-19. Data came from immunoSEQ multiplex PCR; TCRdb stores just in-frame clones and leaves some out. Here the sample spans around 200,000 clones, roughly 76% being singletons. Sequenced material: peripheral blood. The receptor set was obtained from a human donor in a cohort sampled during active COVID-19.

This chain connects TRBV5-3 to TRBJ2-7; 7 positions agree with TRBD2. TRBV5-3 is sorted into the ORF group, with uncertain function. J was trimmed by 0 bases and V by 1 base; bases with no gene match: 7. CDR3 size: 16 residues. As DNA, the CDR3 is TGTGCCAGAAGCTTGCGGTTAGCGGGTTCCTCCTACGAGCAGTACTTC. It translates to CARSLRLAGSSYEQYF.

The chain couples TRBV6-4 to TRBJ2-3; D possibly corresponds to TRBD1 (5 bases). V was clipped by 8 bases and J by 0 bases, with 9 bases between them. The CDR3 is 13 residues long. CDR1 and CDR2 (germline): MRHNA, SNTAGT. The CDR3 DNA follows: TGTGCCAGCGTTCAGGGAAGCACAGATACGCAGTATTTT. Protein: CASVQGSTDTQYF.

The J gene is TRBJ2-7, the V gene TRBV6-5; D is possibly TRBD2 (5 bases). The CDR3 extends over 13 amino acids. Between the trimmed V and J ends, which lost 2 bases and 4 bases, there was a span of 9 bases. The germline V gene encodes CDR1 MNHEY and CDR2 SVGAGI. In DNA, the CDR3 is TGTGCCAGCAGTTACCGGGAAACTTACGAGCAGTACTTC. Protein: CASSYRETYEQYF.

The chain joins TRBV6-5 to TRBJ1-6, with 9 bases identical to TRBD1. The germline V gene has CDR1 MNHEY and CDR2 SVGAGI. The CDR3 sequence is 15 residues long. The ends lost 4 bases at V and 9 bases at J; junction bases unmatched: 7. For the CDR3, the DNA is TGTGCCAGCAGTTCCTCCGGGACAGGGAGTTCACCCCTCCACTTT. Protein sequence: CASSSSGTGSSPLHF.

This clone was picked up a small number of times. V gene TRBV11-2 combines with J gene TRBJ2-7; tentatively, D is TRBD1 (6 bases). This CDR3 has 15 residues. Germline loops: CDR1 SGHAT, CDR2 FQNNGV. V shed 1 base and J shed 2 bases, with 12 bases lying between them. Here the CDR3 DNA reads TGTGCCAGCAGCTTAGCGGGACACGCTCCCTACGAGCAGTACTTC. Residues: CASSLAGHAPYEQYF.

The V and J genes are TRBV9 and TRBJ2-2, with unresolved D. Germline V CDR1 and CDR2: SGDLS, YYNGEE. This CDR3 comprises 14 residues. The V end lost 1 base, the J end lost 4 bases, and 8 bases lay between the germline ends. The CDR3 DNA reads TGTGCCAGCAGCGTATTCCCAGGCACCGGGGAGCTGTTTTTT. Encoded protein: CASSVFPGTGELFF.

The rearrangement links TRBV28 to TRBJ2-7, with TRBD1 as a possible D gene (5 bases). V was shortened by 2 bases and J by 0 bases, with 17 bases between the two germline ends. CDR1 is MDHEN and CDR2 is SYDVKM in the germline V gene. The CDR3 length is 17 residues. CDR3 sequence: CASSLVFGRTSSYEQYF. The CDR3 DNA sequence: TGTGCCAGCAGTTTAGTGTTTGGGCGGACATCCTCCTACGAGCAGTACTTC.

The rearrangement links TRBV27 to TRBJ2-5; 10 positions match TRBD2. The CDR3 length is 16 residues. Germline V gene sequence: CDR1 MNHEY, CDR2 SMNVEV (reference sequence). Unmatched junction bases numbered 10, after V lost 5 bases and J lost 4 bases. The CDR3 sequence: CASSLLSSGRGETQYF. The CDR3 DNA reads TGTGCCAGCAGTCTACTATCTAGCGGGAGAGGAGAGACCCAGTACTTC.

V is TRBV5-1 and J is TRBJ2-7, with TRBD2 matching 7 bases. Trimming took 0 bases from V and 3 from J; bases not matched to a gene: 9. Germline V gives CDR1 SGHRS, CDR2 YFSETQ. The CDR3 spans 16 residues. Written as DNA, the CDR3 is TGCGCCAGCAGCTTGGGAGGCGGGAGTGTTTACTACGAGCAGTACTTC. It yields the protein CASSLGGGSVYYEQYF.

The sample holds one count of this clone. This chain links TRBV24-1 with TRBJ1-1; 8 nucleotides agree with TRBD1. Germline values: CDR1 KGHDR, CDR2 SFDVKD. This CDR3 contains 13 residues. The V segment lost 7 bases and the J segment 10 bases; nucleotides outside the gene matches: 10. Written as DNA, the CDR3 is TGTGCCACCAGCCCAGGGGGCGGGGAAGGAGCTTTCTTT. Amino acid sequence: CATSPGGGEGAFF.

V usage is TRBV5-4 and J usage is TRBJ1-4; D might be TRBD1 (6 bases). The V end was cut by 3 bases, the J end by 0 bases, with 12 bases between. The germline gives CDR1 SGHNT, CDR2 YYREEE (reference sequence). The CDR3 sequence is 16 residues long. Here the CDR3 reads CASSSTRGSTNEKLFF. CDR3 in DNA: TGTGCCAGCAGCTCGACCAGGGGATCAACTAATGAAAAACTGTTTTTT. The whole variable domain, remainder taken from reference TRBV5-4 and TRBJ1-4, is ETGVTQSPTHLIKTRGQQVTLRCSSQSGHNTVSWYQQALGQGPQFIFQYYREEENGRGNFPPRFSGLQFPNYSSELNVNALELDDSALYLCASSSTRGSTNEKLFFGSGTQLSVL.

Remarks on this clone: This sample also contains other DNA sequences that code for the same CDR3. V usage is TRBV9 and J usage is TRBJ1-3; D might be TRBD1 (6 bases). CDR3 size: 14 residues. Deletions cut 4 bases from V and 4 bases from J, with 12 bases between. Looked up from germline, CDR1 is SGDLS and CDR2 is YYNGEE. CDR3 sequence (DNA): TGTGCCAGCAGCCCAGGGGTATACGGAAACACCATATATTTT. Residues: CASSPGVYGNTIYF.

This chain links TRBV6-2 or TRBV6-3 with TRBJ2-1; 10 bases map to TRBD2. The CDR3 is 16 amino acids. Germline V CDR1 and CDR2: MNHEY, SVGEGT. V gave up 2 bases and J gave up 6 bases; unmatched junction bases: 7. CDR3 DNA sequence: TGTGCCAGCAGTTACCCCAGCGGGAGGGCCGGCAATGAGCAGTTCTTC. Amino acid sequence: CASSYPSGRAGNEQFF.

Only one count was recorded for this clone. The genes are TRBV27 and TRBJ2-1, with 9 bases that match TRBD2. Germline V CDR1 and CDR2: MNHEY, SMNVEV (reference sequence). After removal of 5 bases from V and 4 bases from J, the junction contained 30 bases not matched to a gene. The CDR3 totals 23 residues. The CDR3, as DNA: TGTGCCAGCAGTACCACGCGGCACGTGGGCGGGAGGGCATCGGGCTACATGTACAATGAGCAGTTCTTC. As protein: CASSTTRHVGGRASGYMYNEQFF.

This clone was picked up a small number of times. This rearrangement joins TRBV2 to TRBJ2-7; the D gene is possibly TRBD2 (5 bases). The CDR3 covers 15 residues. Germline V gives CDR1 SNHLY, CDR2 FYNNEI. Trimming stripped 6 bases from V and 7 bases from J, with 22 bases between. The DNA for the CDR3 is TGTGCCAGCAGCCGCAGCGGAGCCCTCTACGGTGAGCAGTACTTC. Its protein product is CASSRSGALYGEQYF.